Listed here are 6 T cell receptor beta chains from one sample, sequenced in a study of control samples from healthy donors and cancer patients. TCRdb's copy holds only in-frame clones and misses some; the assay was immunoSEQ multiplex PCR. The sample consists of about 22,000 clones, roughly 84% of them appearing once. Material: PBMCs. The receptors were sampled from a man between 60 and 75 years old with head and neck cancer.

Worth noting for this clone: The germline gene is not matched at one end of the junction; a read error may be the cause. The chain joins TRBV27 to TRBJ2-2; 8 bases are shared with TRBD2. Germline V CDR1 and CDR2: MNHEY, SMNVEV (reference sequence). This CDR3 region has 14 residues. The CDR3 coding sequence is TGTGCCAGCAGTTTTAGCGGGAACGCCGGGGAGCTGTTTTTT. Protein sequence: CASSFSGNAGELFF.

V and J are TRBV9 and TRBJ2-7; 10 bases are a match to TRBD1. V gave up 4 bases and J gave up 2 bases; unmatched junction bases: 3. Per germline, CDR1 SGDLS and CDR2 YYNGEE. The CDR3 length is 14 residues. As DNA, the CDR3 is TGTGCCAGCAGCCCGGGACAGGGGACCTACGAGCAGTACTTC. Translated, it gives CASSPGQGTYEQYF.

The chain links TRBV5-6 to TRBJ2-1; 8 nucleotides match TRBD2. Unmatched junction bases numbered 12, after V lost 3 bases and J lost 10 bases. The CDR3 is made up of 15 amino acids. The germline V gene encodes CDR1 SGHDT and CDR2 YYEEEE. The CDR3 reads CASSWGRGGRKEQFF. The CDR3 DNA follows: TGTGCCAGCAGCTGGGGTAGGGGCGGGAGGAAGGAGCAGTTCTTC.

CDR3 sequence reads: CASSHVGQGRGGETQYF. The CDR3 DNA reads as TGCGCCAGCAGCCACGTTGGACAGGGACGGGGTGGAGAGACCCAGTACTTC. V is TRBV4-1 and J is TRBJ2-5, with 8 nucleotides matching TRBD1. The CDR3 consists of 17 residues. V was clipped by 3 bases and J by 4 bases; unmatched bases: 13. Germline loops: CDR1 MGHRA, CDR2 YSYEKL.

The V gene is TRBV10-3, the J gene TRBJ1-2, with D unresolved. The germline V gene encodes CDR1 ENHRY and CDR2 SYGVKD. V was shortened by 3 bases and J by 6 bases, with 17 bases between the two germline ends. The CDR3 loop spans 15 amino acids. The CDR3, as DNA: TGTGCCATCAGTGATCCCGAAGGCCTACTAAATGGCTACACCTTC. Protein sequence: CAISDPEGLLNGYTF.

This clone was seen a handful of times. Other DNA sequences in the same sample also yield this CDR3. V usage is TRBV19 and J usage is TRBJ2-1, with 7 positions matching TRBD2. The CDR3 extends over 15 amino acids. CDR1 and CDR2 from the germline V gene are LNHDA and SQIVND (reference sequence). Trimming removed 3 bases from V and 4 bases from J; junction bases left unmatched: 6. The chain's CDR3 is CASSITSGAYNEQFF. The DNA for the CDR3 is TGTGCCAGTAGTATTACCAGCGGGGCTTACAATGAGCAGTTCTTC.